The 19 T cell receptor beta chains below were found in one sample sequenced in a study of human thymus T cells (TCRdb year 2020). Thymus tissue was collected as surgical resects that were removed during corrective cardiac surgery. Library preparation employed the immunoSEQ multiplex PCR assay. TCRdb provides this immuneACCESS table in a form limited to in-frame rearrangements. Some clones are lacking; in checked studies, under half of them reflect an unresolved V gene, and why the rest are absent is not known. This sample lists roughly 120,000 clones; 90% to 95% were detected once. Around 0.025% of the sample goes to the ten largest clones. Sequencing was performed on thymus tissue. These receptor sequences come from a boy under three years old with a congenital heart defect but otherwise immunologically healthy.

This chain links TRBV5-3 with TRBJ1-5; TRBD1 might be the D (5 bases). TRBV5-3 is marked as an open reading frame, function uncertain. The CDR3 consists of 19 residues. Between the trimmed V and J ends, which lost 4 bases and 6 bases, there was a span of 29 bases. The CDR3 sequence: CARSRPIKTGGGVGQPQHF. The DNA for the CDR3 is TGTGCCAGAAGCCGACCGATCAAAACAGGCGGTGGCGTTGGTCAGCCCCAGCATTTT.

The rearrangement uses TRBV9 and TRBJ2-3; TRBD2 matches 7 bases. Per germline, CDR1 SGDLS and CDR2 YYNGEE. The CDR3 contains 16 residues. V was pared by 0 bases and J by 2 bases, with 6 bases of the junction left unmatched. In DNA, the CDR3 is TGTGCCAGCAGCGTAGGCCGAGCGGGGTTCACAGATACGCAGTATTTT. Amino acids: CASSVGRAGFTDTQYF.

The V gene is TRBV5-1, the J gene TRBJ1-1; TRBD1 matches at 7 bases. V lost 7 bases and J lost 2; bases outside the gene matches: 14. This CDR3 spans 16 amino acids. Germline-derived CDR1 and CDR2 are SGHRS and YFSETQ. The DNA of the CDR3 is TGCGCCAGCCAGACAGGGCTCAGAACAAGCAACACTGAAGCTTTCTTT. It codes for CASQTGLRTSNTEAFF.

The V and J genes are TRBV9 and TRBJ1-6; TRBD1 is a possible D gene (5 bases). The CDR3 covers 17 residues. The V gene lost 4 bases and the J gene lost 0 bases, with 14 bases spanning the gap. Germline V gene lookup returns CDR1 SGDLS and CDR2 YYNGEE. The CDR3 protein is CASSPGTDSSYNSPLHF. CDR3 DNA: TGTGCCAGCAGCCCCGGGACCGATAGCTCCTATAATTCACCCCTCCACTTT.

The chain has TRBV4-1 and TRBJ2-4, with a weak D call TRBD2 (6 bases). Trimming shortened V by 0 bases and J by 0 bases, and 21 bases separated the two germline ends. CDR3 length equals 20 residues. CDR1 and CDR2 from the germline V gene are MGHRA and YSYEKL. CDR3 residues: CASSQDWRGRNDVAKNIQYF. The CDR3 coding sequence is TGCGCCAGCAGCCAAGATTGGCGGGGACGAAACGATGTAGCCAAAAACATTCAGTACTTC.

This chain connects TRBV30 to TRBJ2-1; possible D gene TRBD2, 5 bases. CDR3 length equals 14 residues. Germline V CDR1 and CDR2: GTSNPN, SVGIG (reference sequence). V was trimmed by 4 bases and J by 0 bases, leaving 10 bases between them. This CDR3 is CAWIDSVSYNEQFF. The CDR3 region has the DNA TGTGCCTGGATTGATAGCGTCTCCTACAATGAGCAGTTCTTC.

This sequence joins TRBV28 and TRBJ1-2, with D possibly being TRBD1 (6 bases). CDR1 and CDR2 from the germline V gene are MDHEN and SYDVKM. The V gene lost 10 bases and the J gene lost 4 bases, with 28 bases spanning the gap. The CDR3 runs 17 residues. DNA for the CDR3: TGTGCCACCTCCGGCTCGGGACACTTCTCCGGGCCCTATGGCTACACCTTC. Translating it yields CATSGSGHFSGPYGYTF.

This sequence joins TRBV2 and TRBJ1-1; D is possibly TRBD1 (6 bases). The CDR3 is made up of 14 amino acids. Trimming took off 5 bases at V and 0 bases at J, with 10 bases between the two ends. From germline, CDR1 is SNHLY and CDR2 FYNNEI. Here the CDR3 reads CASSQDSMNTEAFF. The CDR3 DNA reads TGTGCCAGCAGTCAGGACAGCATGAACACTGAAGCTTTCTTT.

J is TRBJ1-1 and V is TRBV7-9; possible D gene TRBD1, 5 bases. The CDR3 is 15 amino acids. Looked up from germline, CDR1 is SEHNR and CDR2 is FQNEAQ (reference sequence). The V gene lost 4 bases and the J gene lost 0 bases, with 12 bases spanning the gap. As DNA, the CDR3 is TGTGCCAGCAGCTGGGGACTTTTAATGAACACTGAAGCTTTCTTT. Amino acids: CASSWGLLMNTEAFF. Full variable domain (missing parts from reference TRBV7-9 and TRBJ1-1): DTGVSQNPRHKITKRGQNVTFRCDPISEHNRLYWYRQTLGQGPEFLTYFQNEAQLEKSRLLSDRFSAERPKGSFSTLEIQRTEQGDSAMYLCASSWGLLMNTEAFFGQGTRLTVV.

The chain is built from TRBV25-1 and TRBJ1-3; the match to TRBD1 covers 7 bases. V trimming: 3 bases; J trimming: 4 bases; junction bases outside the gene matches: 6. The CDR3 is made up of 15 amino acids. CDR1 and CDR2 from the germline V gene are MGHDK and SYGVNS. CDR3 sequence (DNA): TGTGCCAGCAGTGACGACAGGGTGAAGGGAAACACCATATATTTT. Translation: CASSDDRVKGNTIYF.

The rearrangement joins TRBV7-9 to TRBJ2-7, with a tentative D call TRBD2 (7 bases). Germline lookup yields CDR1 SEHNR and CDR2 FQNEAQ (reference sequence). This CDR3 is built from 15 residues. Trimming removed 2 bases from V and 4 bases from J, with 15 bases in between. The CDR3 nucleotides read TGTGCCAGCAGCTTACGCCGGGGGGCCCTTTACGAGCAGTACTTC. It is translated as CASSLRRGALYEQYF.

This clone was seen only once. The rearrangement links TRBV18 to TRBJ1-1; D unclear. The V end lost 9 bases, the J end lost 6 bases, and 8 bases lay between the germline ends. The CDR3 consists of 10 residues. The germline V gene has CDR1 KGHSH and CDR2 LQKENI. The CDR3 protein is CASAGAEAFF. The CDR3 region has the DNA TGTGCCAGTGCCGGGGCTGAAGCTTTCTTT.

The chain combines TRBV5-1 with TRBJ1-4; 8 bases match TRBD1. After removal of 5 bases from V and 3 bases from J, the junction contained 24 bases not matched to a gene. CDR1 and CDR2 (germline): SGHRS, YFSETQ. The CDR3 covers 21 residues. This CDR3 is CASSLTITGTGDAKANEKLFF. CDR3 bases: TGCGCCAGCAGTTTGACTATCACCGGGACAGGAGACGCAAAGGCTAATGAAAAACTGTTTTTT.

CDR3 nucleotide sequence: TGCGCCAGCAGCCAAGAAGATCAGGGGGCGCGGGAGACCCAGTACTTC. It specifies CASSQEDQGARETQYF. The chain joins TRBV4-1 to TRBJ2-5, with TRBD1 matching 8 bases. This CDR3 has 16 amino acids. Germline lookup yields CDR1 MGHRA and CDR2 YSYEKL. The V gene end was trimmed by 0 bases and the J gene end by 5 bases; junction bases not matched to a gene: 8.

This clone appeared a single time. The V and J genes are TRBV2 and TRBJ2-5; D is tentatively TRBD1 or TRBD2 (6 bases each). The CDR3 has 14 amino acids. V lost 3 bases and J 5 bases, leaving 13 bases between the germline ends. Per the germline V gene, CDR1 is SNHLY and CDR2 is FYNNEI. The CDR3 DNA follows: TGTGCCAGCAGTGATTTCGGGGGACACGAGACCCAGTACTTC. Its translation: CASSDFGGHETQYF.

J is TRBJ2-5 and V is TRBV28; 11 bases are shared with TRBD2. Germline V lookup: CDR1 MDHEN, CDR2 SYDVKM. The ends lost 7 bases at V and 4 bases at J; junction bases unmatched: 20. The CDR3 spans 19 residues. The CDR3 loop reads CASICRTSGRASPGETQYF. The CDR3, as DNA: TGTGCCAGCATTTGTCGGACTAGCGGGCGCGCGAGCCCGGGAGAGACCCAGTACTTC.

This chain uses TRBV29-1 with TRBJ1-1; 9 bases map to TRBD1. Germline V gene sequence: CDR1 SQVTM, CDR2 ANQGSEA. V lost 6 bases and J lost 0; bases outside the gene matches: 11. The CDR3 runs to 16 residues. As DNA, the CDR3 is TGCAGCGTGGAGGGGGGACAGGGCCGATTGAACACTGAAGCTTTCTTT. It is translated as CSVEGGQGRLNTEAFF.

The chain has TRBV4-1 and TRBJ1-6; a possible D gene is TRBD1 (5 bases). CDR3 length equals 15 residues. Germline CDR1 and CDR2: MGHRA and YSYEKL. The V end lost 6 bases, the J end lost 5 bases, and 14 bases lay between the germline ends. CDR3 DNA: TGCGCCAGCAGTGCCAGGGAAACGGATAATTCACCCCTCCACTTT. Its protein is CASSARETDNSPLHF.

The chain recombines TRBV6-5 with TRBJ1-3, with D hard to call. CDR1 is MNHEY and CDR2 is SVGAGI in the germline V gene. This CDR3 contains 14 residues. V was clipped by 5 bases and J by 4 bases, with 12 bases between them. The CDR3 sequence: CASSPQTSGNTIYF. CDR3 DNA sequence: TGTGCCAGCAGTCCGCAGACCTCAGGAAACACCATATATTTT.